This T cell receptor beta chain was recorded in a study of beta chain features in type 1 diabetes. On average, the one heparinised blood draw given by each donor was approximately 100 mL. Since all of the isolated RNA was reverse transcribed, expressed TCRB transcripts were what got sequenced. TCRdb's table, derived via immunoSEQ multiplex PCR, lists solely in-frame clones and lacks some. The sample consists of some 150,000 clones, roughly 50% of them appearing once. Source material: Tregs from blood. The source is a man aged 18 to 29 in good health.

CDR3 residues: CASSLLRDSPYGYTF. The CDR3 DNA follows: TGTGCCAGCAGTTTACTTCGGGACAGCCCATATGGCTACACCTTC. The chain combines TRBV28 with TRBJ1-2; 7 nucleotides align to TRBD1. The length of the CDR3 is 15 residues. Germline loops: CDR1 MDHEN, CDR2 SYDVKM. Unmatched junction bases numbered 8, after V lost 2 bases and J lost 5 bases.